This T cell receptor beta chain was observed in a study of blood T cells in healthy people across ages. This clonotype was observed many times. Trimming took 2 bases from V and 2 from J, leaving 4 bases between them. This CDR3 has 11 residues. The germline V gene encodes CDR1 SQVTM and CDR2 ANQGSEA. The second PCR ran roughly 7 to 11 cycles with a sample-barcoded 5' primer and J-beta primers. TCRdb reanalysed the 5' RACE reads using MiXCR and keeps one entry per CDR3 protein. Among 800,000 to 950,000 distinct CDR3 sequences listed, about 44% were seen once. The chain joins TRBV29-1 to TRBJ2-7; D uncertain. This receptor was taken from a man in his thirties or forties in good health. Sequencing input: blood. CDR3 sequence: CSVEHTYEQYF. The CDR3 nucleotides are TGCAGCGTTGAACATACCTACGAGCAGTACTTC.